Shown below are 30 T cell receptor beta chains from a single sample sequenced in a study of beta chain features in type 1 diabetes. The study reverse transcribed the entire isolated RNA, so it sequenced expressed TCRB transcripts. Profiling relied on immunoSEQ multiplex PCR, and the TCRdb table lists in-frame clones only, not all of them. This sample yields about 360,000 clones, of which roughly 13% are seen a single time; approximately 0.015% belongs to the top ten. The specimen was naive CD4+ T cells from blood. These receptors were collected from a man aged 18 to 30 in good health.

A few counts support this clone. This chain links TRBV28 with TRBJ1-2, with no clear D. The CDR3 is made up of 12 amino acids. CDR1 and CDR2 (germline): MDHEN, SYDVKM. V lost 5 bases to trimming and J lost 8 bases, with 12 bases between them. DNA for the CDR3: TGTGCCAGCAGTGCCTACAGTAGGGGCTACACCTTC. Residues: CASSAYSRGYTF.

This clone was found a few times. The V call is TRBV4-3, the J call TRBJ2-1; 8 bases map to TRBD2. The CDR3 runs to 17 residues. The V segment lost 0 bases and the J segment 4 bases; nucleotides outside the gene matches: 8. CDR1 is LGHNA, CDR2 YSLEER, per germline. This CDR3 is CASSQDLKRGPYNEQFF. Here the CDR3 DNA reads TGCGCCAGCAGCCAAGATCTAAAGCGGGGGCCATACAATGAGCAGTTCTTC.

The chain joins TRBV7-9 to TRBJ1-2, with 8 bases aligning to TRBD1. CDR1 SEHNR and CDR2 FQNEAQ come from the germline V gene (reference sequence). The V segment lost 3 bases and the J segment 8 bases; nucleotides outside the gene matches: 8. The CDR3 consists of 14 residues. The CDR3 spells CASSFGQGSAGYTF. The DNA for the CDR3 is TGTGCCAGCAGCTTCGGACAGGGTTCGGCGGGCTACACCTTC.

This rearrangement joins TRBV28 to TRBJ1-5, with D tentatively TRBD1 (6 bases). Trimming pared 2 bases from V and 6 bases from J, leaving 14 bases between. The CDR3 length is 15 residues. Germline V gives CDR1 MDHEN, CDR2 SYDVKM. The CDR3 loop reads CASSLLPGAGQPQHF. CDR3 DNA: TGTGCCAGCAGTTTACTTCCAGGGGCAGGTCAGCCCCAGCATTTT. Full variable domain (missing parts from reference TRBV28 and TRBJ1-5): DVKVTQSSRYLVKRTGEKVFLECVQDMDHENMFWYRQDPGLGLRLIYFSYDVKMKEKGDIPEGYSVSREKKERFSLILESASTNQTSMYLCASSLLPGAGQPQHFGDGTRLSIL.

The V call is TRBV6-5, the J call TRBJ1-1, with D hard to call. CDR1 is MNHEY and CDR2 is SVGAGI in the germline V gene. V was cut by 2 bases and J by 0 bases, with 10 bases left in between. The CDR3 sequence is 15 residues long. The CDR3 loop is CASSYHGVVNTEAFF. The CDR3 nucleotides are TGTGCCAGCAGTTACCACGGGGTGGTGAACACTGAAGCTTTCTTT.

The V and J genes are TRBV6-6 and TRBJ2-6; tentative D call: TRBD2 (5 bases). Trimming removed 6 bases at V and 3 bases at J, with 12 bases between. The V gene's germline CDR1 is MNHNY and CDR2 SVGAGI (reference sequence). This CDR3 has 15 amino acids. The CDR3 reads CASSHRGSGANVLTF. In nucleotides, the CDR3 is TGTGCCAGCAGCCACCGGGGTAGTGGGGCCAACGTCCTGACTTTC.

The chain is built from TRBV7-9 and TRBJ1-4; 10 bases are shared with TRBD1. This CDR3 is built from 16 residues. With V trimmed by 5 bases and J by 5 bases, 8 bases remained unmatched. In germline, CDR1 is SEHNR, CDR2 FQNEAQ (reference sequence). The CDR3 protein is CASSQGQGTGNEKLFF. The DNA for the CDR3 is TGTGCCAGCAGCCAGGGACAGGGGACCGGCAATGAAAAACTGTTTTTT.

This clone was detected only once. The chain uses TRBV30 and TRBJ2-5; 8 bases match TRBD2. Germline V gene sequence: CDR1 GTSNPN, CDR2 SVGIG (reference sequence). The V segment lost 0 bases and the J segment 0 bases; nucleotides outside the gene matches: 9. The CDR3 loop spans 17 amino acids. CDR3 nucleotides: TGTGCCTGGAGTGTAGGGGCTAGCGGGCAGTACCAAGAGACCCAGTACTTC. Amino acids: CAWSVGASGQYQETQYF.

The rearrangement links TRBV6-5 to TRBJ2-7; TRBD2 might be the D (5 bases). The V and J ends lost 7 bases and 0 bases respectively, with 16 bases between them. CDR1 and CDR2 from the germline V gene are MNHEY and SVGAGI. The CDR3 spans 15 residues. DNA for the CDR3: TGTGCCAGCACCGACCCGCACAGCGGCTCCTACGAGCAGTACTTC. Protein sequence: CASTDPHSGSYEQYF.

There are a few counts of this clone. V usage is TRBV6-6 and J usage is TRBJ2-7; D is possibly TRBD1 (6 bases). Germline CDR1 is MNHNY and CDR2 is SVGAGI (reference sequence). CDR3 length: 13 residues. Trimming took off 8 bases at V and 0 bases at J, with 11 bases between the two ends. The CDR3 DNA follows: TGTGCCAGCGGGGACACCCACTCCTACGAGCAGTACTTC. The encoded protein is CASGDTHSYEQYF.

This clone has only a few counts. The gene calls are TRBV4-3 and TRBJ1-2; D is unclear. Per the germline V gene, CDR1 is LGHNA and CDR2 is YSLEER. Between the trimmed V and J ends, which lost 1 base and 4 bases, there was a span of 13 bases. The CDR3 sequence is 15 residues long. The CDR3 DNA sequence: TGCGCCAGCAGCCAAGTGGTTGGCGGGATCTATGGCTACACCTTC. Amino acids: CASSQVVGGIYGYTF.

This clone was seen a handful of times. The chain joins TRBV25-1 to TRBJ1-6, with 7 bases fitting TRBD1. CDR1 is MGHDK and CDR2 is SYGVNS in the germline V gene. Trimming took 1 base from V and 10 from J; bases not matched to a gene: 7. The CDR3 runs 15 residues. The CDR3 nucleotides read TGTGCCAGCAGTGAATCAGGCAGGGGGGAGTCACCCCTCCACTTT. Translation: CASSESGRGESPLHF. Full variable domain (missing parts from reference TRBV25-1 and TRBJ1-6): EADIYQTPRYLVIGTGKKITLECSQTMGHDKMYWYQQDPGMELHLIHYSYGVNSTEKGDLSSESTVSRIRTEHFPLTLESARPSHTSQYLCASSESGRGESPLHFGNGTRLTVT.

The V call is TRBV7-2, the J call TRBJ2-7, with 8 bases aligning to TRBD1. Trimming at V came to 5 bases and at J to 9 bases, leaving 12 bases not matched to a gene. The CDR3 consists of 14 residues. The V gene's germline CDR1 is SGHTA and CDR2 FQGNSA. This CDR3 is CASSPTSAGGGQYF. CDR3 DNA sequence: TGTGCCAGCAGCCCTACGAGTGCAGGGGGCGGGCAGTACTTC.

The count of this clone is one. The chain employs TRBV28 and TRBJ2-7; tentative D call: TRBD1 (6 bases). V lost 6 bases and J 7 bases, leaving 22 bases between the germline ends. CDR1 is MDHEN and CDR2 is SYDVKM in the germline V gene. This CDR3 has 15 residues. CDR3 nucleotide sequence: TGTGCCAGCAGGTTACCCGGGACATCCCTCCTAGAGCAGTACTTC. Its translation is CASRLPGTSLLEQYF. Looking up the rest from reference TRBV28 and TRBJ2-7 gives the full variable domain: DVKVTQSSRYLVKRTGEKVFLECVQDMDHENMFWYRQDPGLGLRLIYFSYDVKMKEKGDIPEGYSVSREKKERFSLILESASTNQTSMYLCASRLPGTSLLEQYFGPGTRLTVT.

This clone was picked up a small number of times. The chain combines TRBV9 with TRBJ2-1; D possibly corresponds to TRBD2 (5 bases). With 0 bases removed from V and 9 bases from J, the gap between germline ends came to 10 bases. The CDR3 has 13 amino acids. Germline CDR1 and CDR2: SGDLS and YYNGEE. The CDR3 region is CASSVEFAGEQFF. The DNA of the CDR3 is TGTGCCAGCAGCGTAGAATTCGCGGGTGAGCAGTTCTTC.

This clone has only a few counts. This sequence joins TRBV11-1 and TRBJ2-5, with 7 bases aligning to TRBD2. Judging by the DNA end, TRBJ2-7 fits better; the J call may be wrong. The CDR3 extends over 13 amino acids. From germline, CDR1 is SGHAT and CDR2 FQDESV (reference sequence). The CDR3 DNA is TGTGCCAGCAGCCCCCGGACTAGTCGCGAGCAGTACTTC. This sequence encodes CASSPRTSREQYF.

The chain recombines TRBV7-9 with TRBJ1-5, with 7 bases matching TRBD1. Germline lookup yields CDR1 SEHNR and CDR2 FQNEAQ (reference sequence). The CDR3 runs to 15 residues. V gave up 3 bases and J gave up 5 bases; unmatched junction bases: 7. The DNA for the CDR3 is TGTGCCAGCAGCTTGGGGCAGGGGGATTATCAGCCCCAGCATTTT. Translated: CASSLGQGDYQPQHF.

The gene calls are TRBV4-2 and TRBJ2-2, with 13 bases matching TRBD2. The junction had 12 bases not matched to a gene; V was cut back by 0 bases and J by 8 bases. The CDR3 runs 19 residues. Germline V gives CDR1 LGHNA, CDR2 YNFKEQ. CDR3 coding DNA: TGTGCCAGCAGCCAAGAAGTCACGTCGGGACTAGCGGGAAATGGGGAGCTGTTTTTT. Its protein is CASSQEVTSGLAGNGELFF.

This clone was recorded a few times. The chain has TRBV5-1 and TRBJ1-1; D is undetermined. CDR3 length equals 17 residues. Trimming took off 4 bases at V and 0 bases at J, with 19 bases between the two ends. Germline V gene sequence: CDR1 SGHRS, CDR2 YFSETQ. The CDR3 DNA sequence: TGCGCCAGCAGCACACAGAGCTCACCCATAATGAACACTGAAGCTTTCTTT. It translates to CASSTQSSPIMNTEAFF.

J is TRBJ2-5 and V is TRBV30; TRBD2 agrees at 8 bases. The CDR3 extends over 15 amino acids. Germline CDR1 and CDR2: GTSNPN and SVGIG (reference sequence). Trimming removed 4 bases from V and 5 bases from J; junction bases left unmatched: 12. CDR3 sequence reads: CAWTGAGVGGETQYF. The CDR3 bases are TGTGCCTGGACCGGAGCGGGGGTAGGTGGCGAGACCCAGTACTTC.

This clone was seen a handful of times. This chain uses TRBV27 with TRBJ2-7; TRBD2 matches at 13 bases. V dropped 5 bases and J dropped 7; count of bases not matched to a gene: 8. Germline V gives CDR1 MNHEY, CDR2 SMNVEV (reference sequence). This CDR3 contains 15 residues. CDR3 nucleotide sequence: TGTGCCAGCAGTCCCGGACTAGCGGGAGATGGAGAGCAGTACTTC. This encodes CASSPGLAGDGEQYF.

V is TRBV6-6 and J is TRBJ1-3, with no clear D. The CDR3 is 14 residues long. Germline assignment: CDR1 MNHNY and CDR2 SVGAGI (reference sequence). V was cut by 7 bases and J by 0 bases, with 10 bases left in between. As DNA, the CDR3 is TGTGCCAGCACCCCCCCGGGCTCTGGAAACACCATATATTTT. This encodes CASTPPGSGNTIYF.

The V call is TRBV30, the J call TRBJ2-2, with D possibly matching TRBD1 (5 bases). Germline lookup yields CDR1 GTSNPN and CDR2 SVGIG (reference sequence). The CDR3 consists of 13 residues. Trimming stripped 2 bases from V and 6 bases from J, with 10 bases between. The CDR3 DNA follows: TGTGCCTGGAGTTCAGGGATTCCCGGGGAGCTGTTTTTT. Translation gives CAWSSGIPGELFF.

This clone showed up just a few times. The chain has TRBV23-1 and TRBJ1-2; D ambiguous. TRBV23-1 has ORF status, its function being uncertain. This CDR3 has 14 residues. V lost 5 bases and J 0 bases, leaving 10 bases between the germline ends. The CDR3 region has the DNA TGCGCCAGCAGTTACTTGCCCCCTAACTATGGCTACACCTTC. Protein: CASSYLPPNYGYTF.

This clone occurred a few times. This rearrangement joins TRBV28 to TRBJ1-5; tentatively, D is TRBD1 (5 bases). The germline gives CDR1 MDHEN, CDR2 SYDVKM. The V and J ends lost 6 bases and 1 base respectively, with 13 bases between them. CDR3 size: 15 residues. CDR3 sequence (DNA): TGTGCCAGCAGGCCATCGGGACTGAGCAATCAGCCCCAGCATTTT. Its protein is CASRPSGLSNQPQHF.

There are a few counts of this clone. The chain links TRBV4-3 to TRBJ2-7, with D uncertain. Germline CDR1 LGHNA, CDR2 YSLEER. V lost 0 bases to trimming and J lost 0 bases, with 6 bases between them. The CDR3 totals 14 residues. Here the CDR3 DNA reads TGCGCCAGCAGCCAAGAATCAGGCTCCTACGAGCAGTACTTC. Encoded protein: CASSQESGSYEQYF.

This chain connects TRBV6-5 to TRBJ1-1; D remains unclear. The V gene's germline CDR1 is MNHEY and CDR2 SVGAGI. Trimming removed 2 bases at V and 9 bases at J, with 13 bases between. The CDR3 covers 13 residues. Written as DNA, the CDR3 is TGTGCCAGCAGTTACATCAGAGACAACAAAGCTTTCTTT. Translated, it gives CASSYIRDNKAFF.

V gene TRBV29-1 combines with J gene TRBJ2-7, with D possibly TRBD1 on 6 matching bases. Germline V gene lookup returns CDR1 SQVTM and CDR2 ANQGSEA. The CDR3 consists of 13 residues. The V gene lost 4 bases and the J gene lost 3 bases, with 13 bases spanning the gap. The CDR3 bases are TGCAGCGTTGGGGTGGCAGGGGACTACGAGCAGTACTTC. Its protein product is CSVGVAGDYEQYF.

With regard to this clone: The sample holds other DNA sequences that translate to the same CDR3. This chain uses TRBV7-2 with TRBJ2-5; possible D gene TRBD2, 5 bases. Trimming pared 4 bases from V and 5 bases from J, leaving 5 bases between. Germline V gene lookup returns CDR1 SGHTA and CDR2 FQGNSA. The CDR3 is 11 residues long. In DNA, the CDR3 is TGTGCCAGCAGCTCGGGGGAGACCCAGTACTTC. As protein: CASSSGETQYF.

V usage is TRBV29-1 and J usage is TRBJ2-5; 10 bases align to TRBD2. Trimming cost V 5 bases and J 0 bases; bases outside gene matches: 6. This CDR3 has 15 residues. The germline V gene encodes CDR1 SQVTM and CDR2 ANQGSEA. CDR3 in DNA: TGCAGCGTTTCTACTAGCGGGACATACCAAGAGACCCAGTACTTC. As protein: CSVSTSGTYQETQYF.